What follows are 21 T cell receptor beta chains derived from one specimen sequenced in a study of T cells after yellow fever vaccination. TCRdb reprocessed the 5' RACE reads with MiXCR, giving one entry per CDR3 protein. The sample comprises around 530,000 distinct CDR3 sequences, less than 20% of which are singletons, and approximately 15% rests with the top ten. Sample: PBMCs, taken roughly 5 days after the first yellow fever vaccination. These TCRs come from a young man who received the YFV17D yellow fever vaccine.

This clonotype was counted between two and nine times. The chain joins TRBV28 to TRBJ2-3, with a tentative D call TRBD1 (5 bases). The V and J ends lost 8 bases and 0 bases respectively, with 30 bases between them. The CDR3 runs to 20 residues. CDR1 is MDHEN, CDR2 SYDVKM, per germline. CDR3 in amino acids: CASVAGWWKTRGSSTDTQYF. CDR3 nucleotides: TGTGCCAGCGTTGCTGGCTGGTGGAAAACAAGGGGCTCTAGCACAGATACGCAGTATTTT.

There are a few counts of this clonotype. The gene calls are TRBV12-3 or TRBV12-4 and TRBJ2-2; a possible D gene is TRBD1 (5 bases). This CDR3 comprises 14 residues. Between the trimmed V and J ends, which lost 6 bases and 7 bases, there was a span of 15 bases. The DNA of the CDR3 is TGTGCCAGCAGCTTGGGGCAGTCCGGCGGGGAGCTGTTTTTT. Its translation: CASSLGQSGGELFF.

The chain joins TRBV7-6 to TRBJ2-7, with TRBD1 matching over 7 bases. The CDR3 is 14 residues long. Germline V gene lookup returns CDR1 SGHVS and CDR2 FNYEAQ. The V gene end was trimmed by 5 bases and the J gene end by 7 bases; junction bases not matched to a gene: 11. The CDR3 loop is CASSRVNRGGEQYF. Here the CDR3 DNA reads TGTGCCAGCAGCCGAGTCAACAGGGGCGGAGAGCAGTACTTC.

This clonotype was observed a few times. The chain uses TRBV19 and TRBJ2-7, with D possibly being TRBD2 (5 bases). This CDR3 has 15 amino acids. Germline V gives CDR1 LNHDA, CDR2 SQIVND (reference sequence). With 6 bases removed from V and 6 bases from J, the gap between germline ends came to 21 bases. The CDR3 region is CASSPYPEPAVEQYF. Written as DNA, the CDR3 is TGTGCCAGTAGCCCTTACCCTGAACCAGCGGTCGAGCAGTACTTC. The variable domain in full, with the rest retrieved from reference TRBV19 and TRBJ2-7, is DGGITQSPKYLFRKEGQNVTLSCEQNLNHDAMYWYRQDPGQGLRLIYYSQIVNDFQKGDIAEGYSVSREKKESFPLTVTSAQKNPTAFYLCASSPYPEPAVEQYFGPGTRLTVT.

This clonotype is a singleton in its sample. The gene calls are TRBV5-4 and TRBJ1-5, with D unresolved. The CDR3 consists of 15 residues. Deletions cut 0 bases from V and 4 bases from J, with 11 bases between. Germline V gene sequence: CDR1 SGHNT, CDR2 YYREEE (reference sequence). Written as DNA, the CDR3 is TGTGCCAGCAGCTTGGGCGGACGGGCAAATCAGCCCCAGCATTTT. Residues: CASSLGGRANQPQHF.

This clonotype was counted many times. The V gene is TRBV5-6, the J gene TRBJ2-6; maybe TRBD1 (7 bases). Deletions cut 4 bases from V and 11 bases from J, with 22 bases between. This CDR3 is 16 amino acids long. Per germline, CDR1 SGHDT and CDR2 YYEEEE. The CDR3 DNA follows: TGTGCCAGCAGCCTGAGAATAGGGGGCGGGGTCGACGTCCTGACTTTC. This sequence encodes CASSLRIGGGVDVLTF.

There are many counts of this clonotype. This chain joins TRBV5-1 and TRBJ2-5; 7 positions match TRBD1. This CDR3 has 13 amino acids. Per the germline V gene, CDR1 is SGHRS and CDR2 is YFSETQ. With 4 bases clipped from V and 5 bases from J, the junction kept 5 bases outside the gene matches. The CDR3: CASSRGQLETQYF. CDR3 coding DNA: TGCGCCAGCAGCCGGGGACAGTTGGAGACCCAGTACTTC.

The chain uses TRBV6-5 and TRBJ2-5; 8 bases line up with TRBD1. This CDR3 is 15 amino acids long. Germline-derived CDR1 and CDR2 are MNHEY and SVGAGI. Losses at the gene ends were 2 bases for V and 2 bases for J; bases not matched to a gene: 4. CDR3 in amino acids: CASSYAGGLQETQYF. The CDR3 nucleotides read TGTGCCAGCAGTTACGCAGGGGGCCTTCAAGAGACCCAGTACTTC.

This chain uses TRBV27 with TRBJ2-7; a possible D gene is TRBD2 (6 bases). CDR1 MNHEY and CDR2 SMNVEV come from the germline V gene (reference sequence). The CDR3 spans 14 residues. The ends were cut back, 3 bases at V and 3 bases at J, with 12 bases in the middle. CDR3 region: CASSFKAGYYEQYF. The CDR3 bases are TGTGCCAGCAGTTTTAAGGCGGGGTACTACGAGCAGTACTTC.

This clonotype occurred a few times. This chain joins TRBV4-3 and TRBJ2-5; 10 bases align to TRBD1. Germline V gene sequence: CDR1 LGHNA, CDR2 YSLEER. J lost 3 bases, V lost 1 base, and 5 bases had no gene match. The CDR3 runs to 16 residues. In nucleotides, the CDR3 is TGCGCCAGCAGCCAAGGGTCAGGGACAGGGGAAGAGACCCAGTACTTC. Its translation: CASSQGSGTGEETQYF.

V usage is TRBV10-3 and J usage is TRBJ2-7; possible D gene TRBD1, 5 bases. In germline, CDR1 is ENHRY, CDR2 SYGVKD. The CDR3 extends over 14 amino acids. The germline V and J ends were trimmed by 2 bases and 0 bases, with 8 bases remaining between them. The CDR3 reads CAISEEGVSYEQYF. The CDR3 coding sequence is TGTGCCATCAGTGAGGAAGGGGTCTCCTACGAGCAGTACTTC.

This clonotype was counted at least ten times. The CDR3 region is CASSLVGPRDEQFF. In DNA, the CDR3 is TGCGCCAGCAGCTTGGTTGGGCCGAGGGATGAGCAGTTCTTC. V is TRBV5-1 and J is TRBJ2-1; TRBD2 is a possible D gene (5 bases). Trimming removed 0 bases from V and 8 bases from J, with 12 bases in between. The CDR3 loop spans 14 amino acids. CDR1 is SGHRS, CDR2 YFSETQ, per germline.

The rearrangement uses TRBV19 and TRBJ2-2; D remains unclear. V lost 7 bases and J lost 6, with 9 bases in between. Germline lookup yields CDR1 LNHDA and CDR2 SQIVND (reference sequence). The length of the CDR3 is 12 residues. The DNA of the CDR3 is TGTGCCAGTACATCGGGCGCCGGGGAGCTGTTTTTT. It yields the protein CASTSGAGELFF.

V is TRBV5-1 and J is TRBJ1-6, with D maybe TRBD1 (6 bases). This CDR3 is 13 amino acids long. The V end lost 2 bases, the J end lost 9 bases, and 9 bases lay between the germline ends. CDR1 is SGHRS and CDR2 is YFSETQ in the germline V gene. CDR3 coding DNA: TGCGCCAGCAGCTTATGGGGGCCTTCACCCCTCCACTTT. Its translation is CASSLWGPSPLHF.

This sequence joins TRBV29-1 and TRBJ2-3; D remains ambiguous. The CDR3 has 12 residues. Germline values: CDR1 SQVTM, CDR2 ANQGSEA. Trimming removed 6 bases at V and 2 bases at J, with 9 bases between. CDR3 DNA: TGCAGCGTACGAGTTTACACAGATACGCAGTATTTT. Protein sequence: CSVRVYTDTQYF.

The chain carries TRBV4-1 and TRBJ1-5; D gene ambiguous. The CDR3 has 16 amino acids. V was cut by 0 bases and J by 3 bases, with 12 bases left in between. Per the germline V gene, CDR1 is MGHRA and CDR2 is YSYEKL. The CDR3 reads CASSQELGRLNQPQHF. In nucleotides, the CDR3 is TGCGCCAGCAGCCAAGAGTTAGGGCGGCTCAATCAGCCCCAGCATTTT.

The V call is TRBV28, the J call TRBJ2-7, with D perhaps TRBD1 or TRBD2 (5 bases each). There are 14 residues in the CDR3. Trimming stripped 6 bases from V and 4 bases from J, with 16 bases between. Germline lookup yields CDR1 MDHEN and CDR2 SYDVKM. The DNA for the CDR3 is TGTGCCAGCAGCACCTACGGGACCTTGTACGAGCAGTACGTC. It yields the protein CASSTYGTLYEQYV.

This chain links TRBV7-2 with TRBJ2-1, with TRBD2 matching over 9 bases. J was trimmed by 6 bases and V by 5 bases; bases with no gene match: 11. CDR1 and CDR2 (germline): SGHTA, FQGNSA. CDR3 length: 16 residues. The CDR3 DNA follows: TGTGCCAGCAGCCGCGGGGGGGCTAAAACTAGCAATGAGCAGTTCTTC. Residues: CASSRGGAKTSNEQFF.

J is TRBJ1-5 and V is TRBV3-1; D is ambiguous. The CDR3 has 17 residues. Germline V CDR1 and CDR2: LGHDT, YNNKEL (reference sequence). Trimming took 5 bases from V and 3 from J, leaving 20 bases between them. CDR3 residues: CASSNSPGGVSNQPQHF. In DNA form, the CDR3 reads TGTGCCAGCAGCAACTCCCCTGGTGGGGTATCCAATCAGCCCCAGCATTTT. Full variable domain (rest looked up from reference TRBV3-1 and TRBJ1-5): DTAVSQTPKYLVTQMGNDKSIKCEQNLGHDTMYWYKQDSKKFLKIMFSYNNKELIINETVPNRFSPKSPDKAHLNLHINSLELGDSAVYFCASSNSPGGVSNQPQHFGDGTRLSIL.

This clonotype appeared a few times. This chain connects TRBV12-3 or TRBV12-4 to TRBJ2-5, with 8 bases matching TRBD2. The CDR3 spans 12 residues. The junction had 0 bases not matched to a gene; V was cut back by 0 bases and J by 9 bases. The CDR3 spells CASSLAGGAQYF. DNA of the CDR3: TGTGCCAGCAGTTTAGCCGGGGGGGCCCAGTACTTC.

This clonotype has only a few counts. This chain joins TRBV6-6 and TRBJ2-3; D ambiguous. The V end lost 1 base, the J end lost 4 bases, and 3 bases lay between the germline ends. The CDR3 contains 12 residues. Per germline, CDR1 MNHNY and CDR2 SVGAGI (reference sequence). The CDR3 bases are TGTGCCAGCAGTTACTGGGCAGATACGCAGTATTTT. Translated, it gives CASSYWADTQYF.